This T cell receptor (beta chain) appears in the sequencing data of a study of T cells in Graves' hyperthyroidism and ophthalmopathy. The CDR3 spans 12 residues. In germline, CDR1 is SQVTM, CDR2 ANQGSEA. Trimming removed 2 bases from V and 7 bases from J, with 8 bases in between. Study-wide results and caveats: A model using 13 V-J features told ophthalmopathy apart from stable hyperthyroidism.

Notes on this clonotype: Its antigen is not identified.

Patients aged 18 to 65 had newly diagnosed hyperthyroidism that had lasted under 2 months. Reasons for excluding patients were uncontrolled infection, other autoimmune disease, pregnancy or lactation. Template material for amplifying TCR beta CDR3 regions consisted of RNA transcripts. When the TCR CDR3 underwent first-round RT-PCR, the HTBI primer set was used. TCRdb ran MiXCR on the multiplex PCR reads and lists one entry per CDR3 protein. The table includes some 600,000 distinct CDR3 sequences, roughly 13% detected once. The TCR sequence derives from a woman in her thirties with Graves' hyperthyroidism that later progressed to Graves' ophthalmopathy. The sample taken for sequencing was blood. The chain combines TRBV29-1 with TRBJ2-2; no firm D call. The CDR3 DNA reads TGCAGCGTTGAATTGGTAGGCGGGGAGCTGTTTTTT. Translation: CSVELVGGELFF.